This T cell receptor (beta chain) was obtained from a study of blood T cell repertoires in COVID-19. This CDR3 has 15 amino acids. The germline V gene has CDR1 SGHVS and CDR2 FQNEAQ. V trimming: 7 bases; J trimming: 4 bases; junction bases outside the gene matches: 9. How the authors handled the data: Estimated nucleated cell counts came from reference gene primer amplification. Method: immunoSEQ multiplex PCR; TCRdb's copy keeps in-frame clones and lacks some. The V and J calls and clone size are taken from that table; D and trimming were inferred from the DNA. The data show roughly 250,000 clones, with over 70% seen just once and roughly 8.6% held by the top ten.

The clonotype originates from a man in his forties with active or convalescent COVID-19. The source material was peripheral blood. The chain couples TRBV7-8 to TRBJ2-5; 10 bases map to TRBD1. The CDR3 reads CASTSDRGWGETQYF. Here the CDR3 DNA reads TGTGCCAGCACCTCGGACAGGGGGTGGGGAGAGACCCAGTACTTC.